This TCR beta chain was retrieved from a study of cytomegalovirus exposure and HLA in healthy donors. About the research overall: The 100 to 150 validation repertoires were reported in a later analysis to have been generated on the same platform as the 500 to 700 first-cohort repertoires. Findings and caveats of the study: The study found most TCR sequences rare, yet found some public TCRs in many donors.

Donors were drawn from the roughly 130-subject validation cohort, separate from the approximately 680-subject first cohort. This clone was recorded a few times. Antigen specificity is unknown. This CDR3 contains 16 residues. J gave up 3 bases and V 7 bases, and 11 bases lay outside the gene matches. Germline CDR1 is SNHLY and CDR2 is FYNNEI. Here immunoSEQ multiplex PCR was the method, and the copy in TCRdb shows in-frame clones only, minus some. The sample has roughly 220,000 clones, roughly 88% seen once. This chain connects TRBV2 to TRBJ2-4, with TRBD2 matching 8 bases. The sequence came from a woman aged 25-40 years in good health and CMV-seropositive. Sequencing was done on a sample of PBMCs. CDR3 sequence reads: CASTRGGFSDKNIQYF. The CDR3 DNA is TGTGCCAGCACCCGGGGGGGGTTTTCGGACAAAAACATTCAGTACTTC. The full variable domain, with the rest looked up from reference TRBV2 and TRBJ2-4, is EPEVTQTPSHQVTQMGQEVILRCVPISNHLYFYWYRQILGQKVEFLVSFYNNEISEKSEIFDDQFSVERPDGSNFTLKIRSTKLEDSAMYFCASTRGGFSDKNIQYFGAGTRLSVL.